This T cell receptor beta chain is drawn from a study of liver allograft versus peripheral blood T cells. About the research overall: Recipients' peripheral blood served as the comparator for T cell receptor repertoires in transplanted livers. Study-wide points: Reportedly, the T cell receptor repertoires present inside liver allografts differed from those in peripheral blood.

The CDR3 loop spans 13 amino acids. CDR1 and CDR2 (germline): MNHEY, SVGAGI. Comments on this clonotype: The target antigen is unknown. A much bigger clone sits one base away, suggesting this may be a read error.

TCRdb fed the reads into MiXCR, producing one record per CDR3 protein. Of more than 6,000 distinct CDR3 sequences in the sample, about 15% were seen once. V and J are TRBV6-5 and TRBJ1-2, with D hard to call. The sequence was obtained from a human patient who had a liver transplant. Some T cells could come from the graft donor. In DNA form, the CDR3 reads TGTGCCAGCAGTTACGGGTGGAACTATGGCCACACCTTC. It is translated as CASSYGWNYGHTF.